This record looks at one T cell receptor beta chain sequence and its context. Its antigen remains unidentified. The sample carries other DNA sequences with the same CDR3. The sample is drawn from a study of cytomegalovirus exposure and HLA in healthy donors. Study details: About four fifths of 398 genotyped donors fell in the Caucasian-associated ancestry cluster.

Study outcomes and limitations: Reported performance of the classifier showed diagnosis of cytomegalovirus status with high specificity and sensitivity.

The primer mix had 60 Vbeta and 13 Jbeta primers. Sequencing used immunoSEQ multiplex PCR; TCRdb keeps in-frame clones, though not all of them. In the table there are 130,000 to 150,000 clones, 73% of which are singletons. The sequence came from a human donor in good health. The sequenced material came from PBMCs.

This CDR3 reads CASSPTSGDEQYF. CDR3 nucleotides: TGTGCCAGCTCACCAACTAGCGGCGACGAGCAGTACTTC. The chain employs TRBV18 and TRBJ2-7; 8 bases are shared with TRBD2. V was pared by 2 bases and J by 5 bases, with 2 bases of the junction left unmatched. The CDR3 is 13 residues long. Per the germline V gene, CDR1 is KGHSH and CDR2 is LQKENI.